Shown below are 13 T cell receptor beta chains from a single sample sequenced in a study of T and B cells in COVID-19 patients. TRB rearrangements were amplified by multiplex PCR with BIOMED2 TRB-A/B primers. TCRdb ran MiXCR on the multiplex PCR reads and lists one entry per CDR3 protein. The data show more than 10,000 distinct CDR3 sequences, approximately 31% seen once. Blood genomic DNA input for TRB amplification was roughly 220-500 ng. Material for sequencing was blood. Source of these receptors: a human donor with active COVID-19.

The rearrangement joins TRBV5-4 to TRBJ1-3; no clear D. This CDR3 has 14 residues. V dropped 0 bases and J dropped 1 base, with 5 bases sitting between them. Germline V gene lookup returns CDR1 SGHNT and CDR2 YYREEE (reference sequence). CDR3 nucleotide sequence: TGTGCCAGCAGCTTGGGACAATCTGGAAACACCATATATTTT. This translates into CASSLGQSGNTIYF.

The chain uses TRBV30 and TRBJ1-1, with D unclear. V was clipped by 5 bases and J by 4 bases, with 11 bases between them. Germline V gene data show CDR1 as GTSNPN and CDR2 as SVGIG (reference sequence). The length of the CDR3 is 12 residues. The CDR3 reads CAWSPMGTEAFF. CDR3 coding DNA: TGTGCCTGGTCTCCGATGGGCACTGAAGCTTTCTTT.

This clonotype came up once. J is TRBJ1-4 and V is TRBV11-2; D is ambiguous. The CDR3 consists of 13 residues. With 0 bases removed from V and 10 bases from J, the gap between germline ends came to 9 bases. Looked up from germline, CDR1 is SGHAT and CDR2 is FQNNGV. The CDR3 protein is CASSLDEGRKLFF. DNA of the CDR3: TGTGCCAGCAGCTTAGATGAAGGGAGAAAACTGTTTTTT.

This clonotype is medium-sized within its sample. This rearrangement joins TRBV6-2 or TRBV6-3 to TRBJ2-1; a weak D match, TRBD2 (6 bases). Germline values: CDR1 MNHEY, CDR2 SVGEGT. V lost 0 bases and J 8 bases, leaving 11 bases between the germline ends. The CDR3 sequence is 14 residues long. The CDR3 is CASSYSTGVDEQFF. Here the CDR3 DNA reads TGTGCCAGCAGTTACTCAACGGGGGTAGATGAGCAGTTCTTC.

The chain links TRBV20-1 to TRBJ2-5; 8 bases match TRBD1. Germline V gene data show CDR1 as DFQATT and CDR2 as SNEGSKA (reference sequence). V was clipped by 8 bases and J by 1 base; unmatched bases: 3. The CDR3 is 12 amino acids. CDR3 residues: CSFGQGQETQYF. The CDR3, as DNA: TGCAGTTTCGGACAGGGCCAAGAGACCCAGTACTTC.

This sequence joins TRBV5-1 and TRBJ2-7; D call uncertain. Germline lookup yields CDR1 SGHRS and CDR2 YFSETQ. This CDR3 spans 11 amino acids. Between the trimmed V and J ends, which lost 2 bases and 5 bases, there was a span of 5 bases. CDR3 sequence (DNA): TGCGCCAGCAGCTTTGCGAACGAGCAGTACTTC. It encodes CASSFANEQYF.

The CDR3 protein is CSVGQGSYTGELFF. As DNA, the CDR3 is TGCAGCGTAGGACAGGGGTCGTACACCGGGGAGCTGTTTTTT. This chain links TRBV29-1 with TRBJ2-2; 9 nucleotides match TRBD1. Germline CDR1 is SQVTM and CDR2 is ANQGSEA. CDR3 length equals 14 residues. The ends lost 6 bases at V and 3 bases at J; junction bases unmatched: 5.

Relative to its sample, this clonotype is medium-sized. The gene calls are TRBV12-3 or TRBV12-4 and TRBJ2-3, with D unclear. CDR3 size: 13 residues. V was clipped by 1 base and J by 6 bases, with 8 bases between them. The CDR3 protein is CASSLVRWDTQYF. As DNA, the CDR3 is TGTGCCAGCAGTTTAGTGAGGTGGGATACGCAGTATTTT.

This clonotype is medium-sized in the sample. The chain couples TRBV19 to TRBJ2-1, with TRBD2 as a possible D gene (5 bases). The CDR3 consists of 14 residues. Per the germline V gene, CDR1 is LNHDA and CDR2 is SQIVND (reference sequence). Trimming took off 6 bases at V and 7 bases at J, with 16 bases between the two ends. The CDR3 is CASSYDTPGNEQFF. Here the CDR3 DNA reads TGTGCCAGTAGCTATGACACTCCGGGGAATGAGCAGTTCTTC.

This clonotype was seen a few times. The chain joins TRBV19 to TRBJ1-1; TRBD1 matches 7 bases. Trimming took 4 bases from V and 0 from J; bases not matched to a gene: 8. Looked up from germline, CDR1 is LNHDA and CDR2 is SQIVND (reference sequence). There are 16 residues in the CDR3. CDR3 amino acids: CASSSQIQGMNTEAFF. CDR3 sequence (DNA): TGTGCCAGTAGTAGCCAGATACAGGGGATGAACACTGAAGCTTTCTTT.

The chain has TRBV6-2 or TRBV6-3 and TRBJ1-2; no clear D gene. Germline loops: CDR1 MNHEY, CDR2 SVGEGT. CDR3 length: 13 amino acids. Trimming removed 6 bases at V and 6 bases at J, with 14 bases between. The CDR3 loop reads CASRKRMGDGYTF. CDR3 in DNA: TGTGCCAGCAGGAAACGGATGGGCGATGGCTACACCTTC.

The rearrangement uses TRBV6-5 and TRBJ1-2; 8 bases align to TRBD1. Losses at the gene ends were 2 bases for V and 6 bases for J; bases not matched to a gene: 11. CDR1 is MNHEY, CDR2 SVGAGI, per germline. This CDR3 is built from 16 residues. The CDR3 DNA reads as TGTGCCAGCAGTTACGGGAGGCAGGGGGCAGAAAATGGCTACACCTTC. This encodes CASSYGRQGAENGYTF.

The chain couples TRBV5-1 to TRBJ2-2, with 8 bases that match TRBD1. Trimming at V came to 4 bases and at J to 5 bases, leaving 10 bases not matched to a gene. The CDR3 extends over 16 amino acids. CDR1 SGHRS and CDR2 YFSETQ come from the germline V gene. CDR3 sequence: CASSTRTGRRTGELFF. The CDR3 nucleotides are TGCGCCAGCAGCACGCGGACAGGGAGGAGGACCGGGGAGCTGTTTTTT.